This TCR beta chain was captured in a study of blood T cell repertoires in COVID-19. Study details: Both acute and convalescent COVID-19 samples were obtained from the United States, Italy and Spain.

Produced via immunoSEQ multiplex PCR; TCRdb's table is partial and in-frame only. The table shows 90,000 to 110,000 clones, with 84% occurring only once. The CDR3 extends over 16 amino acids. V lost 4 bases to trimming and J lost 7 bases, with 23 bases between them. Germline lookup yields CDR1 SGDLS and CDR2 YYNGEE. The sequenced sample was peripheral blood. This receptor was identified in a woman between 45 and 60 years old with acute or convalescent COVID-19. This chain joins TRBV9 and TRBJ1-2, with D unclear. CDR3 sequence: CASSPRPGSNWGGYTF. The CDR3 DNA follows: TGTGCCAGCAGCCCGCGTCCGGGATCTAACTGGGGTGGCTACACCTTC. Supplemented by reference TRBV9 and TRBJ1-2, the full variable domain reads DSGVTQTPKHLITATGQRVTLRCSPRSGDLSVYWYQQSLDQGLQFLIQYYNGEERAKGNILERFSAQQFPDLHSELNLSSLELGDSALYFCASSPRPGSNWGGYTFGSGTRLTVV.